Reported below is one T cell receptor beta chain. Losses at the gene ends were 7 bases for V and 1 base for J; bases not matched to a gene: 5. Per the germline V gene, CDR1 is SEHNR and CDR2 is FQNEAQ (reference sequence). CDR3 size: 14 residues. Seattle's cohort entered during active infection and was followed longitudinally. These data belong to a study of blood T cell repertoires in COVID-19. The wider study: From the United States, Italy and Spain came samples of acute and convalescent COVID-19. Sample material is recorded as cDNA or gDNA derived from T cells, B-cell-depleted T cells, or PBMCs.

In the study's own analysis: Counts of nucleated cells, estimated from reference gene primer amplification, were obtained. Only in-frame clones appear in the TCRdb table, and some are missing; sequencing was by immunoSEQ multiplex PCR. That table is the source of V, J and clone size, and D and trimming were worked out from the DNA. This repertoire shows 55,000 to 65,000 clones, about 91% found once; its top ten account for under 45%. This TCR came from a woman aged 60-75 years with COVID-19, enrolled during active disease. The rearrangement uses TRBV7-9 and TRBJ1-1, with 8 nucleotides matching TRBD1. Material for sequencing was peripheral blood. The CDR3 DNA reads TGTGCCAGCACCACTGGACAGGGGAACACTGAAGCTTTCTTT. As protein: CASTTGQGNTEAFF.